Shown below are 30 T cell receptor beta chains from a single sample sequenced in a study of T cells in Graves' hyperthyroidism and ophthalmopathy. Researchers amplified the TCR beta CDR3 regions from RNA transcripts. RT-PCR in the first round (using the HTBI primer set) targeted the TCR CDR3. TCRdb re-analysed the multiplex PCR reads in MiXCR, keeping a single row per CDR3 protein. The table records a few hundred thousand distinct CDR3 sequences, 35% to 55% of them present only once. Specimen: peripheral blood or thyroid tissue (not recorded which). The receptors were gathered from an adult woman with Graves' disease, either hyperthyroidism or ophthalmopathy (not recorded which).

The chain carries TRBV20-1 and TRBJ2-5, with TRBD2 identical over 8 bases. The germline V gene has CDR1 DFQATT and CDR2 SNEGSKA (reference sequence). V lost 6 bases, J lost 0 bases, and 9 bases stayed unmatched. The CDR3 covers 15 residues. The DNA of the CDR3 is TGCAGTGCCCCCCGGACTAGCTGGTACCAAGAGACCCAGTACTTC. It specifies CSAPRTSWYQETQYF.

The sample holds many counts of this clonotype. The V gene is TRBV15, the J gene TRBJ2-7; 8 bases align to TRBD1. The length of the CDR3 is 16 residues. Losses at the gene ends were 5 bases for V and 9 bases for J; bases not matched to a gene: 18. Germline CDR1 and CDR2: LNHNV and YYDKDF (reference sequence). CDR3 residues: CATSGGDQGARSLQYF. The CDR3, as DNA: TGTGCCACCAGCGGAGGGGATCAGGGGGCGCGATCATTGCAGTACTTC.

The table lists this clonotype with a few counts. The chain carries TRBV2 and TRBJ1-5; 9 bases are shared with TRBD1. With V trimmed by 8 bases and J by 0 bases, 11 bases remained unmatched. The CDR3 contains 17 residues. The germline CDR1 and CDR2 sequences are SNHLY and FYNNEI. The chain's CDR3 is CASDRDRERYSNQPQHF. The CDR3, as DNA: TGTGCCAGCGACCGGGACAGGGAGCGCTATAGCAATCAGCCCCAGCATTTT.

Turning to this clonotype: One end of the junction does not line up with germline, which may come from a read error. The chain recombines TRBV5-1 with TRBJ2-5; the match to TRBD2 covers 15 bases. CDR3 length equals 17 residues. The germline V gene has CDR1 SGHRS and CDR2 YFSETQ. CDR3 bases: TGTGCCAGCAGCCCCCGGACTAGCGGGAGGGCTTGGGAGACCCAGTACTTC. It yields the protein CASSPRTSGRAWETQYF.

The rearrangement joins TRBV15 to TRBJ2-7, with TRBD1 identical over 7 bases. Germline-derived CDR1 and CDR2 are LNHNV and YYDKDF (reference sequence). CDR3 length: 13 amino acids. Germline trimming cut 0 bases from V and 7 bases from J; bases unmatched to any gene: 3. For the CDR3, the DNA is TGTGCCACCAGCAGAGATTCCAGGGGGGAGCAGTACTTC. Encoded protein: CATSRDSRGEQYF.

The sample holds many counts of this clonotype. V usage is TRBV5-4 and J usage is TRBJ1-2, with TRBD1 matching 7 bases. From germline, CDR1 is SGHNT and CDR2 YYREEE (reference sequence). The CDR3 spans 14 residues. The V gene end was trimmed by 3 bases and the J gene end by 3 bases; junction bases not matched to a gene: 5. Here the CDR3 DNA reads TGTGCCAGCAGCTCGGTCCAGGGGGACTATGGCTACACCTTC. Its translation: CASSSVQGDYGYTF. Supplemented by reference TRBV5-4 and TRBJ1-2, the full variable domain reads ETGVTQSPTHLIKTRGQQVTLRCSSQSGHNTVSWYQQALGQGPQFIFQYYREEENGRGNFPPRFSGLQFPNYSSELNVNALELDDSALYLCASSSVQGDYGYTFGSGTRLTVV.

Comments on this clonotype: Mismatch with germline at one junction end may stem from a read error. The V call is TRBV20-1, the J call TRBJ2-7; D may be TRBD1 or TRBD2 (5 bases each). The CDR3 contains 15 residues. Looked up from germline, CDR1 is DFQATT and CDR2 is SNEGSKA (reference sequence). The CDR3: CSAAKGPGIPGELYF. The CDR3 bases are TGCAGTGCCGCAAAAGGGCCAGGGATTCCCGGGGAGCTGTACTTC.

The chain combines TRBV11-1 with TRBJ1-1; 9 positions agree with TRBD1. This CDR3 spans 17 amino acids. J gave up 0 bases and V 8 bases, and 13 bases lay outside the gene matches. CDR1 is SGHAT and CDR2 is FQDESV in the germline V gene (reference sequence). The CDR3 bases are TGTGCCAGCTTAGATGACGACAGGGGGATGTTGAACACTGAAGCTTTCTTT. Translated: CASLDDDRGMLNTEAFF.

This clonotype was observed at least ten times. CDR3 loop: CASSPDRDTGYTF. CDR3 bases: TGTGCCAGCAGCCCAGACCGGGACACTGGCTACACCTTC. The V call is TRBV7-3, the J call TRBJ1-2; maybe TRBD1 (6 bases). V was clipped by 5 bases and J by 7 bases, with 14 bases between them. Germline V gene data show CDR1 as SGHTA and CDR2 as FQGTGA. This CDR3 has 13 amino acids. Supplemented by reference TRBV7-3 and TRBJ1-2, the full variable domain reads GAGVSQTPSNKVTEKGKYVELRCDPISGHTALYWYRQSLGQGPEFLIYFQGTGAADDSGLPNDRFFAVRPEGSVSTLKIQRTERGDSAVYLCASSPDRDTGYTFGSGTRLTVV.

This clonotype appeared a few times. The rearrangement links TRBV29-1 to TRBJ2-2, with 12 bases that match TRBD2. The CDR3 spans 15 residues. The germline V gene has CDR1 SQVTM and CDR2 ANQGSEA. V lost 6 bases and J lost 1; bases outside the gene matches: 3. The CDR3 DNA follows: TGCAGCGTCCAGACTAGCGGGGGGAACACCGGGGAGCTGTTTTTT. The encoded protein is CSVQTSGGNTGELFF.

The chain employs TRBV7-2 and TRBJ1-3; D unresolved. Germline CDR1 and CDR2: SGHTA and FQGNSA. The CDR3 is 13 amino acids. V shed 3 bases and J shed 1 base, with 4 bases lying between them. CDR3 sequence reads: CASSLRSGNTIYF. The CDR3 nucleotides are TGTGCCAGCAGCTTGAGGTCTGGAAACACCATATATTTT.

A note on this clonotype: Germline is not matched at one junction end, which may reflect a read error. This chain connects TRBV11-2 to TRBJ2-7, with 8 bases fitting TRBD1. The CDR3 runs 15 residues. Germline CDR1 and CDR2: SGHAT and FQNNGV. CDR3 nucleotides: TGTGCCAGCAGTTTTCAGGGGGCAGGTTTCGACGAGCGGTACTTC. Amino acids: CASSFQGAGFDERYF.

The rearrangement joins TRBV10-3 to TRBJ2-5, with a tentative D call TRBD1 (6 bases). Germline assignment: CDR1 ENHRY and CDR2 SYGVKD. CDR3 size: 15 residues. The V and J ends lost 1 base and 5 bases respectively, with 14 bases between them. The CDR3 sequence: CAISEWTAELETQYF. The CDR3 DNA follows: TGTGCCATCAGTGAGTGGACAGCGGAGTTGGAGACCCAGTACTTC.

This clonotype was observed a few times. V and J are TRBV20-1 and TRBJ1-2, with TRBD1 as a possible D gene (6 bases). This CDR3 spans 12 amino acids. The germline V gene encodes CDR1 DFQATT and CDR2 SNEGSKA (reference sequence). The V end lost 3 bases, the J end lost 4 bases, and 9 bases lay between the germline ends. The CDR3 spells CSASKGGYGYTF. The CDR3 coding sequence is TGCAGTGCTAGTAAGGGGGGCTATGGCTACACCTTC.

The chain employs TRBV29-1 and TRBJ2-7, with D maybe TRBD2 (7 bases). The V and J ends lost 2 bases and 3 bases respectively, with 26 bases between them. CDR1 and CDR2 from the germline V gene are SQVTM and ANQGSEA. CDR3 length: 18 amino acids. The CDR3 bases are TGCAGCGTTGAATGGTTATTGAGGGGGAGGGCATACTTCTACGAGCAGTACTTC. Protein product: CSVEWLLRGRAYFYEQYF.

CDR3 DNA: TGTGCCAGTAGTATAGGCCCGAAGGACACTGAAGCTTTCTTT. This encodes CASSIGPKDTEAFF. The chain uses TRBV19 and TRBJ1-1; D unresolved. Germline V gives CDR1 LNHDA, CDR2 SQIVND (reference sequence). CDR3 size: 14 residues. Deletions cut 1 base from V and 3 bases from J, with 9 bases between.

Note on this clonotype: The conserved phenylalanine or tryptophan normally closing the CDR3 is absent here, so this likely arose from a read error. The limits of the CDR3 on the DNA are not certain, so only TCRdb's listed CDR3 is given. The chain links TRBV24-1 to TRBJ1-2; TRBD1, as called in the table, went unchecked against the DNA. Germline CDR1 reads KGHDR; CDR2 reads SFDVKD. The CDR3 sequence runs 10 residues, both termini included. The CDR3 protein is CATTDRGLSY.

With respect to this clonotype: Lacking the conserved final phenylalanine or tryptophan, this CDR3 likely reflects a read error. It is unclear where the CDR3 begins or ends on the DNA, so no DNA is shown, and the CDR3 is as TCRdb lists it. The genes are TRBV10-3 and TRBJ2-5. The germline V gene has CDR1 ENHRY and CDR2 SYGVKD. The CDR3 has 9 residues if both end residues are counted. The CDR3: CAISGAQSY.

In this sample, this clonotype turned up a few times. The chain links TRBV5-1 to TRBJ1-2; TRBD1 is a possible D gene (5 bases). The CDR3 contains 14 residues. Germline loops: CDR1 SGHRS, CDR2 YFSETQ. The V end lost 3 bases, the J end lost 2 bases, and 11 bases lay between the germline ends. This CDR3 is CASSSRGENYGYTF. CDR3 nucleotide sequence: TGCGCCAGCAGCTCGCGGGGCGAGAACTATGGCTACACCTTC.

This clonotype has a single count. This chain uses TRBV12-5 with TRBJ2-5; D is undetermined. Germline V CDR1 and CDR2: LGHNT, FRNRAP. This CDR3 has 12 amino acids. Trimming stripped 6 bases from V and 4 bases from J, with 9 bases between. CDR3: CASGFSGETQYF. In DNA form, the CDR3 reads TGTGCTAGTGGATTCTCGGGAGAGACCCAGTACTTC.

Many counts were recorded for this clonotype. The chain carries TRBV11-2 and TRBJ2-7, with a possible D match to TRBD2 (6 bases). Deletions cut 1 base from V and 11 bases from J, with 15 bases between. The CDR3 spans 13 residues. Per the germline V gene, CDR1 is SGHAT and CDR2 is FQNNGV. The CDR3 sequence is CASSLVWGEEEYF. For the CDR3, the DNA is TGTGCCAGCAGCTTAGTCTGGGGGGAAGAGGAGTACTTC.

This clonotype was detected ten times or more. This rearrangement joins TRBV5-4 to TRBJ1-2; 7 bases fit TRBD1. Germline CDR1 is SGHNT and CDR2 is YYREEE (reference sequence). The V segment lost 2 bases and the J segment 4 bases; nucleotides outside the gene matches: 8. The length of the CDR3 is 15 residues. The CDR3 region is CASSFPLGQIYGYTF. The CDR3 coding sequence is TGTGCCAGCAGCTTTCCCCTGGGACAGATCTATGGCTACACCTTC.

V usage is TRBV10-3 and J usage is TRBJ2-5, with 9 bases that match TRBD1. The CDR3 sequence is 12 residues long. With 9 bases clipped from V and 7 bases from J, the junction kept 6 bases outside the gene matches. The germline V gene has CDR1 ENHRY and CDR2 SYGVKD. The CDR3 nucleotides are TGTGCCATTGGGACAGGGAGAGTGACCCAGTACTTC. Its protein is CAIGTGRVTQYF.

A word on this clonotype: This clone may be a read error of a much larger clone one base away. The chain combines TRBV6-1 with TRBJ2-7, with D hard to call. In germline, CDR1 is MNHNS, CDR2 SASEGT. CDR3 size: 13 residues. Written as DNA, the CDR3 is TGTGCCAGCGGGATCGTGTTGGGCTACGAGCAGCACTTC. It codes for CASGIVLGYEQHF.

V gene TRBV9 combines with J gene TRBJ2-7; 8 nucleotides line up with TRBD1. Germline V gene data show CDR1 as SGDLS and CDR2 as YYNGEE. The CDR3 extends over 16 amino acids. V trimming: 3 bases; J trimming: 2 bases; junction bases outside the gene matches: 10. In nucleotides, the CDR3 is TGTGCCAGCAGCGGATCCCGGGACAGGTTGCCCTACGAGCAGTACTTC. Encoded protein: CASSGSRDRLPYEQYF. The full variable domain, with the rest looked up from reference TRBV9 and TRBJ2-7, is DSGVTQTPKHLITATGQRVTLRCSPRSGDLSVYWYQQSLDQGLQFLIQYYNGEERAKGNILERFSAQQFPDLHSELNLSSLELGDSALYFCASSGSRDRLPYEQYFGPGTRLTVT.

This clonotype was recorded a few times. Relative to the germline gene, one junction end is altered; a read error may explain this. Written as DNA, the CDR3 is TGCAGTGCTAGGTGGACAGGGGGCTCCCCGAGCTTT. It is translated as CSARWTGGSPSF. The gene calls are TRBV20-1 and TRBJ1-3, with 11 bases identical to TRBD1. This CDR3 spans 12 amino acids. Germline assignment: CDR1 DFQATT and CDR2 SNEGSKA (reference sequence).

V is TRBV20-1 and J is TRBJ2-5; D is ambiguous. The CDR3 is 13 residues long. Per the germline V gene, CDR1 is DFQATT and CDR2 is SNEGSKA (reference sequence). The V gene lost 1 base and the J gene lost 5 bases, with 11 bases spanning the gap. CDR3 DNA sequence: TGCAGTGCTAGAGGACCCCACGGGGAGACCCAGTACTTC. Amino acid sequence: CSARGPHGETQYF.

The chain uses TRBV19 and TRBJ1-1, with 9 nucleotides matching TRBD1. J was trimmed by 1 base and V by 6 bases; bases with no gene match: 6. This CDR3 has 15 residues. Germline CDR1 is LNHDA and CDR2 is SQIVND (reference sequence). CDR3 nucleotide sequence: TGTGCCAGTAGCCCCCTGGACAGGGGGAACACTGAAGCTTTCTTT. Translation gives CASSPLDRGNTEAFF.

This clonotype was found a few times. Written as DNA, the CDR3 is TGTGCCAGCAGCCCGAGGGGGGGCCCGAACACCATATATTTT. Amino acid sequence: CASSPRGGPNTIYF. This chain joins TRBV7-2 and TRBJ1-3, with D possibly matching TRBD1 (6 bases). V gave up 5 bases and J gave up 7 bases, with 15 bases separating them. In germline, CDR1 is SGHTA, CDR2 FQGNSA. This CDR3 region has 14 residues.

This chain connects TRBV12-3 or TRBV12-4 to TRBJ1-2; TRBD1 might be the D (6 bases). Trimming left V 5 bases short and J 5 bases short, with 15 bases between. The CDR3 is made up of 14 amino acids. CDR3 in amino acids: CASSTPTGGYGYTF. The CDR3 region has the DNA TGTGCCAGCAGTACCCCGACAGGCGGGTATGGCTACACCTTC.